The 11 T cell receptor beta chains presented below share a single source sample, sequenced in a study of PD-1 blockade in classical Hodgkin lymphoma. Only in-frame clones appear in the TCRdb table, and some are missing; sequencing was by immunoSEQ multiplex PCR. In the table there are 25,000 to 35,000 clones, 65% to 75% of which are singletons. Every patient relapsed after autologous stem cell transplantation, and brentuximab vedotin exposure varied. The material was peripheral blood mononuclear cells (PBMCs), obtained before the second cycle of nivolumab. These receptors were collected from a human donor with classical Hodgkin lymphoma.

The V call is TRBV5-6, the J call TRBJ2-7; 9 nucleotides line up with TRBD2. Germline V gene data show CDR1 as SGHDT and CDR2 as YYEEEE. CDR3 size: 15 residues. The J segment lost 2 bases and the V segment lost 0 bases, leaving 3 bases of the junction unmatched. The CDR3 DNA sequence: TGTGCCAGCAGCTTGGGACTAGCGGCACCCTACGAGCAGTACTTC. Its translation: CASSLGLAAPYEQYF.

The V and J genes are TRBV5-6 and TRBJ1-2; D remains ambiguous. The CDR3 covers 13 residues. Trimming left V 1 base short and J 4 bases short, with 8 bases between. Germline V gene data show CDR1 as SGHDT and CDR2 as YYEEEE. The CDR3 nucleotides are TGTGCCAGCAGCTTGCCGGTTACCTATGGCTACACCTTC. Translated: CASSLPVTYGYTF.

The genes are TRBV9 and TRBJ2-1; 8 bases line up with TRBD2. Per germline, CDR1 SGDLS and CDR2 YYNGEE. The ends lost 4 bases at V and 5 bases at J; junction bases unmatched: 2. The CDR3 covers 13 residues. CDR3 amino acids: CASSLLADNEQFF. CDR3 sequence (DNA): TGTGCCAGCAGCTTACTAGCGGACAATGAGCAGTTCTTC.

This sequence joins TRBV2 and TRBJ2-7; D not certain. The germline CDR1 and CDR2 sequences are SNHLY and FYNNEI. CDR3 size: 12 residues. V was shortened by 2 bases and J by 6 bases, with 8 bases between the two germline ends. This CDR3 reads CASSERGREQYV. The CDR3 bases are TGTGCCAGCAGTGAAAGAGGTCGCGAGCAGTACGTC.

This chain connects TRBV15 to TRBJ2-1; D gene uncertain. This CDR3 has 13 residues. CDR1 is LNHNV and CDR2 is YYDKDF in the germline V gene (reference sequence). Between the trimmed V and J ends, which lost 3 bases and 9 bases, there was a span of 12 bases. CDR3: CATSREPPTEQFF. CDR3 in DNA: TGTGCCACCAGCAGGGAGCCCCCCACTGAGCAGTTCTTC. Supplemented by reference TRBV15 and TRBJ2-1, the full variable domain reads DAMVIQNPRYQVTQFGKPVTLSCSQTLNHNVMYWYQQKSSQAPKLLFHYYDKDFNNEADTPDNFQSRRPNTSFCFLDIRSPGLGDTAMYLCATSREPPTEQFFGPGTRLTVL.

The V call is TRBV27, the J call TRBJ1-2; the D is unclear. Trimming removed 6 bases at V and 6 bases at J, with 14 bases between. The germline CDR1 and CDR2 sequences are MNHEY and SMNVEV (reference sequence). This CDR3 is 13 amino acids long. CDR3 sequence (DNA): TGTGCCAGCAGCCAACCGTGGCTTCATGGCTACACCTTC. Its protein product is CASSQPWLHGYTF.

This clone was recorded a few times. The chain couples TRBV30 to TRBJ2-5; a weak D match, TRBD2 (6 bases). The germline gives CDR1 GTSNPN, CDR2 SVGIG (reference sequence). The CDR3 covers 15 residues. Trimming shortened V by 2 bases and J by 3 bases, and 16 bases separated the two germline ends. The CDR3 region is CAWSSGLSTEETQYF. The DNA of the CDR3 is TGTGCCTGGAGTTCGGGACTGTCGACTGAAGAGACCCAGTACTTC.

The chain recombines TRBV28 with TRBJ2-3, with D perhaps matching TRBD1 (5 bases). The CDR3 length is 15 residues. Between the trimmed V and J ends, which lost 0 bases and 4 bases, there was a span of 11 bases. Germline CDR1 is MDHEN and CDR2 is SYDVKM. CDR3 region: CASSLWGGQADTQYF. The CDR3 DNA reads TGTGCCAGCAGTTTATGGGGTGGACAAGCAGATACGCAGTATTTT.

V is TRBV6-5 and J is TRBJ2-5; a possible D gene is TRBD2 (5 bases). Germline V lookup: CDR1 MNHEY, CDR2 SVGAGI. The CDR3 has 16 residues. V lost 4 bases and J 5 bases, leaving 20 bases between the germline ends. In nucleotides, the CDR3 is TGTGCCAGCAGTTCTCCCACGACCGGAGGATTGGAGACCCAGTACTTC. It encodes CASSSPTTGGLETQYF.

The chain couples TRBV6-5 to TRBJ2-1; tentative D call: TRBD1 (6 bases). Looked up from germline, CDR1 is MNHEY and CDR2 is SVGAGI. V was clipped by 6 bases and J by 9 bases, with 21 bases between them. This CDR3 has 15 residues. CDR3 residues: CASSLLPLQGTEQFF. The DNA for the CDR3 is TGTGCCAGCAGCCTACTTCCTCTACAGGGCACTGAGCAGTTCTTC.

The chain joins TRBV4-1 to TRBJ2-7; D is undetermined. Trimming took 4 bases from V and 3 from J, leaving 13 bases between them. CDR1 is MGHRA and CDR2 is YSYEKL in the germline V gene. The CDR3 covers 14 residues. The CDR3 region is CASSPGPADYEQYF. CDR3 coding DNA: TGCGCCAGCAGCCCCGGGCCCGCAGACTACGAGCAGTACTTC.